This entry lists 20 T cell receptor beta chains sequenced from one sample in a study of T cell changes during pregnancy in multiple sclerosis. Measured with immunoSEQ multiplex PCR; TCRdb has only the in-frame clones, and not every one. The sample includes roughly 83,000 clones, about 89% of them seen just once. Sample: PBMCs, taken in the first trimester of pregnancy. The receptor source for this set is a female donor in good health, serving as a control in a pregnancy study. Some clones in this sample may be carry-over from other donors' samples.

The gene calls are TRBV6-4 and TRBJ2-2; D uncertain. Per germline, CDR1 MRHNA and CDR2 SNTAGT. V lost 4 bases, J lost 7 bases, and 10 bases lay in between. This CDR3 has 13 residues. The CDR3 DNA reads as TGTGCCAGCAGTGCAGAGGCCGGCGGGGAGCTGTTTTTT. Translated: CASSAEAGGELFF.

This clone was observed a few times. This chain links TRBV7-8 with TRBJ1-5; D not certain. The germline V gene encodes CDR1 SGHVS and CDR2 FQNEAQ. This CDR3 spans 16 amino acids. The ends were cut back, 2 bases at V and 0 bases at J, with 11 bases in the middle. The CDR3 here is CASSLFGGNSNQPQHF. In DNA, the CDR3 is TGTGCCAGCAGCTTATTTGGCGGCAATAGCAATCAGCCCCAGCATTTT. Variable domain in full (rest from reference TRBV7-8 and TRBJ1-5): GAGVSQSPRYKVAKRGQDVALRCDPISGHVSLFWYQQALGQGPEFLTYFQNEAQLDKSGLPSDRFFAERPEGSVSTLKIQRTQQEDSAVYLCASSLFGGNSNQPQHFGDGTRLSIL.

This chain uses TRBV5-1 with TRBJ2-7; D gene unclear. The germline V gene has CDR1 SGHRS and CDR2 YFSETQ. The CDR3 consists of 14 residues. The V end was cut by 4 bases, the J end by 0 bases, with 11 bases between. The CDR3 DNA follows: TGCGCCAGCAGCATCCAAGGAGCCTCCTACGAGCAGTACTTC. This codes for CASSIQGASYEQYF.

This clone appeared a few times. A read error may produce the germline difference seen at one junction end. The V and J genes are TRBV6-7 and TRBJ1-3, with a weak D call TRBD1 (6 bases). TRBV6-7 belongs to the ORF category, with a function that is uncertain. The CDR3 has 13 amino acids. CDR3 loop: CASSKGHGWPLDF. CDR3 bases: TGTGCCAGCAGTAAGGGACACGGATGGCCCTTGGATTTT.

The CDR3 coding sequence is TGCGCCAGCAGCGAGACTAGCGGGTCGACCGGGGAGCTGTTTTTT. It yields the protein CASSETSGSTGELFF. The chain couples TRBV5-1 to TRBJ2-2, with TRBD2 identical over 10 bases. The germline V gene has CDR1 SGHRS and CDR2 YFSETQ. With V trimmed by 4 bases and J by 5 bases, 5 bases remained unmatched. This CDR3 region has 15 residues.

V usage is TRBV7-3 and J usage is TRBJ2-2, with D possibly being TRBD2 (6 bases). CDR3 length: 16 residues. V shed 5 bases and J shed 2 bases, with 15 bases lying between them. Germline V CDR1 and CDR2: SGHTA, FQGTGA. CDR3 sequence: CASSMGLQINTGELFF. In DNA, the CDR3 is TGTGCCAGCAGCATGGGACTTCAGATAAACACCGGGGAGCTGTTTTTT.

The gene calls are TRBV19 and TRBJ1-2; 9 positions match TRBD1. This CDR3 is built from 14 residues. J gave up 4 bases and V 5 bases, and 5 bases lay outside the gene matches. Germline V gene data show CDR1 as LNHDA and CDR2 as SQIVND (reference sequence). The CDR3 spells CASSGTGLGYGYTF. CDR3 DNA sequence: TGTGCCAGTAGTGGGACAGGGCTGGGCTATGGCTACACCTTC.

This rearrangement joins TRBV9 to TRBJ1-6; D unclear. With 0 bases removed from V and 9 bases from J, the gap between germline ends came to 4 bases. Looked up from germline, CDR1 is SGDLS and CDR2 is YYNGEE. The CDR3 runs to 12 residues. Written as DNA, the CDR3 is TGTGCCAGCAGCGTAGGTAGTTCACCCCTCCACTTT. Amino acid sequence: CASSVGSSPLHF.

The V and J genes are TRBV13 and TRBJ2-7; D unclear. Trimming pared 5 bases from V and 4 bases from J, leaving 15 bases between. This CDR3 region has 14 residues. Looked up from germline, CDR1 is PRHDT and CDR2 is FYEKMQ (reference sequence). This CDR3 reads CASSASALNYEQYF. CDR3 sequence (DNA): TGTGCCAGCAGCGCCAGCGCGCTAAATTACGAGCAGTACTTC.

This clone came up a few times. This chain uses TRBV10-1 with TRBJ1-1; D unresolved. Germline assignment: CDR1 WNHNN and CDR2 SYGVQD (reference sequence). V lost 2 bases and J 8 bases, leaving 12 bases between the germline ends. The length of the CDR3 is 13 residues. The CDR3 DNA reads TGCGCCAGCAGTGAGAGCGGCAGCTTCGAAGCTTTCTTT. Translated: CASSESGSFEAFF.

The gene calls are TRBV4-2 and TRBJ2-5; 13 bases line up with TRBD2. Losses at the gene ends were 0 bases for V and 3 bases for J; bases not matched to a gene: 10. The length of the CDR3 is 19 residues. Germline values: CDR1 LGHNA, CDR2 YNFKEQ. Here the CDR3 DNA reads TGTGCCAGCAGCCAAGATTGGACTAGCGGGGGTGGGGGAAAAGAGACCCAGTACTTC. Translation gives CASSQDWTSGGGGKETQYF.

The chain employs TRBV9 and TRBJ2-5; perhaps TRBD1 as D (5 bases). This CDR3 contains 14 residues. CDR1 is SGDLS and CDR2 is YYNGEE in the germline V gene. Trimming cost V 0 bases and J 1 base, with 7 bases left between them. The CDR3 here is CASSVEDTQETQYF. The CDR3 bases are TGTGCCAGCAGCGTAGAGGACACCCAAGAGACCCAGTACTTC.

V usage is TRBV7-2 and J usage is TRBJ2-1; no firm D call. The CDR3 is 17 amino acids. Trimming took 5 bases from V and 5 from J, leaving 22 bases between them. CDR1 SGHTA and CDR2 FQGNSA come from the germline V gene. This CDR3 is CASSRSRLRRGHNEQFF. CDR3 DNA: TGTGCCAGCAGCCGTTCTCGACTGCGCCGAGGTCACAATGAGCAGTTCTTC.

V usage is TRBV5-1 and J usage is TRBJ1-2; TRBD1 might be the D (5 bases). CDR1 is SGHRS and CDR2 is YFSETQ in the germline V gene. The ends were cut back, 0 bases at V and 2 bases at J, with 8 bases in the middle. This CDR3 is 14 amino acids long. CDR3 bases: TGCGCCAGCAGCTTGGCAGGGTTCAACTATGGCTACACCTTC. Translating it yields CASSLAGFNYGYTF.

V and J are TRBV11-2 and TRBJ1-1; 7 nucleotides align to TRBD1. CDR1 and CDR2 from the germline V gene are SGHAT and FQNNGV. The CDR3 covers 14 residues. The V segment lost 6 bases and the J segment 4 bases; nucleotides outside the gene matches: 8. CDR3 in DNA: TGTGCCAGCAGTCCATTCCAGGGGGGCACTGAAGCTTTCTTT. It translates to CASSPFQGGTEAFF. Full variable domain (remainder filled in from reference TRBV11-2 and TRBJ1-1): EAGVAQSPRYKIIEKRQSVAFWCNPISGHATLYWYQQILGQGPKLLIQFQNNGVVDDSQLPKDRFSAERLKGVDSTLKIQPAKLEDSAVYLCASSPFQGGTEAFFGQGTRLTVV.

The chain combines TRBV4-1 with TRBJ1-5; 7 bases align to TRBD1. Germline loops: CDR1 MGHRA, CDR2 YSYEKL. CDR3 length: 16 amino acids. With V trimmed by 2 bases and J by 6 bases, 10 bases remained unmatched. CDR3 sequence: CASSQTPQGGGQPQHF. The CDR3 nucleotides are TGCGCCAGCAGCCAAACCCCCCAGGGGGGCGGTCAGCCCCAGCATTTT.

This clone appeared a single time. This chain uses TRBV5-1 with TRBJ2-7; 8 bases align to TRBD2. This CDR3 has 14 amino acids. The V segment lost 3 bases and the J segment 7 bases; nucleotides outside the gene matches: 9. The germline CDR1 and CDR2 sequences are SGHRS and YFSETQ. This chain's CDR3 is CASSSGEGGGEQYF. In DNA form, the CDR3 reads TGCGCCAGCAGCTCCGGGGAGGGCGGGGGGGAGCAGTACTTC.

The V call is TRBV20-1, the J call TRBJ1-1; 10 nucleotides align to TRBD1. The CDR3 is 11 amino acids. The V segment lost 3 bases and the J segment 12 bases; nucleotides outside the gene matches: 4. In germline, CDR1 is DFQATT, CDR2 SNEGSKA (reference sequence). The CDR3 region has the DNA TGCAGTGCTAGTCGGACAGGGGGAACTTTCTTT. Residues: CSASRTGGTFF.

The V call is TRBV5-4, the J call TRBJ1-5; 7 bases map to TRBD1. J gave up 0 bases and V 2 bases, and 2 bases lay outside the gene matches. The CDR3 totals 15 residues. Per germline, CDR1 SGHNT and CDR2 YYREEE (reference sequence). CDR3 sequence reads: CASSFGTDSNQPQHF. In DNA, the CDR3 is TGTGCCAGCAGCTTCGGGACAGATAGCAATCAGCCCCAGCATTTT.

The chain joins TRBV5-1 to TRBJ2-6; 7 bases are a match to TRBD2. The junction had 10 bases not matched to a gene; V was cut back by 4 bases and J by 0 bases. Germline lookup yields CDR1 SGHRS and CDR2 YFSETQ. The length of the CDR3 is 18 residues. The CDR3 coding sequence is TGCGCCAGCAGCCCAAAGACTAGCCCCAGCTCTGGGGCCAACGTCCTGACTTTC. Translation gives CASSPKTSPSSGANVLTF.